These 7 T cell receptor beta chains were sequenced from one sample in a study of blood T cell repertoires in COVID-19. Clones were sequenced by immunoSEQ multiplex PCR, and TCRdb holds only the in-frame ones, with some missing. The sample consists of a few hundred thousand clones, roughly 89% of them appearing once. Sequenced: peripheral blood. The receptors come from a man aged 25 to 45 with acute or convalescent COVID-19.

The chain links TRBV5-1 to TRBJ2-3, with 10 bases that match TRBD1. The CDR3 is 14 amino acids. CDR1 SGHRS and CDR2 YFSETQ come from the germline V gene. J was trimmed by 6 bases and V by 4 bases; bases with no gene match: 5. The CDR3 sequence is CASSTGQGVDTQYF. For the CDR3, the DNA is TGCGCCAGCAGCACCGGACAGGGGGTGGATACGCAGTATTTT.

In this sample, this clone turned up once. The V gene is TRBV3-1 (or the pseudogene TRBV3-2), the J gene TRBJ2-7; 7 bases are shared with TRBD2. With 4 bases clipped from V and 2 bases from J, the junction kept 8 bases outside the gene matches. Germline lookup yields CDR1 LGHDT and CDR2 YNNKEL (reference sequence). CDR3 size: 15 residues. The CDR3 spells CASSLTPGGAYEQYF. The CDR3 nucleotides read TGTGCCAGCAGCCTTACTCCGGGAGGCGCCTACGAGCAGTACTTC.

The J gene is TRBJ2-5, the V gene TRBV12-3 or TRBV12-4; D uncertain. V lost 6 bases and J 0 bases, leaving 8 bases between the germline ends. The CDR3 contains 13 residues. CDR3 region: CASSTINQETQYF. As DNA, the CDR3 is TGTGCCAGCAGCACTATAAACCAAGAGACCCAGTACTTC.

The table lists this clone with a count of one. The chain carries TRBV30 and TRBJ1-2; 10 nucleotides agree with TRBD1. From germline, CDR1 is GTSNPN and CDR2 SVGIG (reference sequence). J lost 4 bases, V lost 8 bases, and 13 bases had no gene match. The CDR3 is 15 residues long. The CDR3 loop is CASDSGTGDLYGYTF. The CDR3 DNA reads as TGTGCCAGCGACTCCGGGACAGGGGATCTCTATGGCTACACCTTC.

This chain uses TRBV7-2 with TRBJ1-1, with D tentatively TRBD1 (5 bases). The germline V gene has CDR1 SGHTA and CDR2 FQGNSA. V was clipped by 3 bases and J by 0 bases, with 11 bases between them. The length of the CDR3 is 15 residues. Here the CDR3 DNA reads TGTGCCAGCAGCTTCGGGACTGCTTTGAACACTGAAGCTTTCTTT. Amino acid sequence: CASSFGTALNTEAFF.

The chain recombines TRBV30 with TRBJ1-2; perhaps TRBD1 as D (6 bases). The CDR3 is 14 residues long. Germline CDR1 reads GTSNPN; CDR2 reads SVGIG (reference sequence). Deletions cut 5 bases from V and 7 bases from J, with 20 bases between. The CDR3 here is CAWERGQLRLGYTF. CDR3 nucleotides: TGTGCCTGGGAGAGAGGACAGTTGAGACTTGGCTACACCTTC.

The V gene is TRBV4-1, the J gene TRBJ1-5; D gene uncertain. Germline V gives CDR1 MGHRA, CDR2 YSYEKL. V lost 0 bases, J lost 0 bases, and 15 bases lay in between. The CDR3 spans 18 residues. The CDR3: CASSQDPMGRYSNQPQHF. The CDR3 nucleotides read TGCGCCAGCAGCCAAGATCCGATGGGCCGCTATAGCAATCAGCCCCAGCATTTT.